Included here is one T cell receptor beta chain sequence, with context. Its antigen is as yet unknown. This entry comes from a study of OX40 agonist ivuxolimab in advanced cancers. Study-level results: Also showing low normalized T-cell clonal expansion were some of the nonresponders.

The CDR3 loop spans 13 amino acids. CDR1 and CDR2 from the germline V gene are MDHEN and SYDVKM. The V and J ends lost 10 bases and 4 bases respectively, with 16 bases between them. Sequencing used immunoSEQ multiplex PCR; TCRdb keeps in-frame clones, though not all of them. The sample comprises roughly 73,000 clones, 80% to 90% of which are singletons, and about 2.1% rests with the top ten. This receptor was obtained from an adult with an advanced solid tumor such as melanoma, head and neck, liver or kidney cancer. Sample: CD4+ or CD8+ T cells sorted from blood, taken in a trial of the OX40 agonist ivuxolimab. V and J are TRBV28 and TRBJ2-5; tentatively, D is TRBD2 (5 bases). CDR3 coding DNA: TGTGCCATCCTCCAAGGGAGAGGAGAGACCCAGTACTTC. Amino acid sequence: CAILQGRGETQYF.